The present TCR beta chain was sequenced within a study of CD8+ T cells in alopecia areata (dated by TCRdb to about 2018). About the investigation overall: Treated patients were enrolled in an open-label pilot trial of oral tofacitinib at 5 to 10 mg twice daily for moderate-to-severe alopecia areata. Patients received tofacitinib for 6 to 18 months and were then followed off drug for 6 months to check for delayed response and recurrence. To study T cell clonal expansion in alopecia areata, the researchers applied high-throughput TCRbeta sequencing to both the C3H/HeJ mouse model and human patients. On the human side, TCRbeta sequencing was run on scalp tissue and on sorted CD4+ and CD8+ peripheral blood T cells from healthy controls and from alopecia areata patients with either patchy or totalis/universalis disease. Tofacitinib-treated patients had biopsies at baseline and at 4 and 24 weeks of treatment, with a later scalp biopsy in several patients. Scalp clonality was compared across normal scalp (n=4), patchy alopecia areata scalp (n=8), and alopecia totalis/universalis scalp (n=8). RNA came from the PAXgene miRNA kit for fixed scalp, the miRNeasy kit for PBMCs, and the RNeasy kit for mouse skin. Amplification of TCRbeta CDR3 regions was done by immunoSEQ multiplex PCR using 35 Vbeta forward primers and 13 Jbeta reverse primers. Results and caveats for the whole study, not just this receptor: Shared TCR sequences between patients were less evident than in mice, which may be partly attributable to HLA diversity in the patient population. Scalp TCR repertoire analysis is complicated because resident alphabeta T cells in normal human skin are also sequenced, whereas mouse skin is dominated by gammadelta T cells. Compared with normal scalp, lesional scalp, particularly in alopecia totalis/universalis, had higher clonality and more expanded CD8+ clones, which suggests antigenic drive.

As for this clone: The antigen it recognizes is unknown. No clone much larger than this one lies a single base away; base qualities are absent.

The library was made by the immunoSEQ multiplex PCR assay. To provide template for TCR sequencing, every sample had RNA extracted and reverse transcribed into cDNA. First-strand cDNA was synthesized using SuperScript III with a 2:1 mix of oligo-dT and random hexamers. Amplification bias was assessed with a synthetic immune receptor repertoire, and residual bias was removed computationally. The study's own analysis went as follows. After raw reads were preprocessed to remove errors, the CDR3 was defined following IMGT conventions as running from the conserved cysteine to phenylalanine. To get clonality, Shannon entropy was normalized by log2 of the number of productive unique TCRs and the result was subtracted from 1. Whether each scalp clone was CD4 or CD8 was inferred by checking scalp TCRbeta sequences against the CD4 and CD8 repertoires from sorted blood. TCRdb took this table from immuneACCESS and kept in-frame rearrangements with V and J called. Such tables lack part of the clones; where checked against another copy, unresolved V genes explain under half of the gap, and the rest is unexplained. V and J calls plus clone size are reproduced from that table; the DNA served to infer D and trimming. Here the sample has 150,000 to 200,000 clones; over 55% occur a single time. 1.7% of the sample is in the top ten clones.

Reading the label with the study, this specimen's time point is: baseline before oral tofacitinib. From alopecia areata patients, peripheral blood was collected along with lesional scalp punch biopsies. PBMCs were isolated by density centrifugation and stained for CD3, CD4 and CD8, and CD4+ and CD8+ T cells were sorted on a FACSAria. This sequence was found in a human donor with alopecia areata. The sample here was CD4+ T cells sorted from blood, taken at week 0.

CDR3 sequence: CAITASGDQETQYF. Here is the DNA: TGTGCCATCACGGCTAGCGGGGACCAAGAGACCCAGTACTTC. The chain is encoded by TRBV10-3 joined to TRBJ2-5, and 9 bases in between align with TRBD2. CDR3 length: 14 amino acids, cysteine to phenylalanine. CDR3 DNA only is kept here, 42 bases in frame from base 1. The germline V gene supplies CDR1 ENHRY and CDR2 SYGVKD. V ends up 7 bases short and J 0 bases short, with an unmatched junction base count of 3.